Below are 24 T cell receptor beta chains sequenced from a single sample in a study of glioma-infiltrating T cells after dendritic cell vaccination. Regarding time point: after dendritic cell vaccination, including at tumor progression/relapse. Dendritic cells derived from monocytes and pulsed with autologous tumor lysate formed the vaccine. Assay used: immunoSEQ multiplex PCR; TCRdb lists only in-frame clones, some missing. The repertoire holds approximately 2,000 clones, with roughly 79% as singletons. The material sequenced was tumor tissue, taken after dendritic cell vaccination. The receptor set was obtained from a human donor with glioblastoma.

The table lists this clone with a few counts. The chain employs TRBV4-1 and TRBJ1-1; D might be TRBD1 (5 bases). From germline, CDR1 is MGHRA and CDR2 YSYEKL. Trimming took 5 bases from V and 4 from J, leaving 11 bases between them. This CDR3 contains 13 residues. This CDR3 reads CASSSGGSTEAFF. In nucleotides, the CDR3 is TGCGCCAGCAGCTCCGGGGGTTCCACTGAAGCTTTCTTT.

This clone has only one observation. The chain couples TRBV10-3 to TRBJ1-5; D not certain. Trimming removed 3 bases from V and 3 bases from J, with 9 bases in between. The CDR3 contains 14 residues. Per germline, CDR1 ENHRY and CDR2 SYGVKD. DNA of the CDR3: TGTGCCATCAGTGATCTCGGGGACAATCAGCCCCAGCATTTT. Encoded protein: CAISDLGDNQPQHF.

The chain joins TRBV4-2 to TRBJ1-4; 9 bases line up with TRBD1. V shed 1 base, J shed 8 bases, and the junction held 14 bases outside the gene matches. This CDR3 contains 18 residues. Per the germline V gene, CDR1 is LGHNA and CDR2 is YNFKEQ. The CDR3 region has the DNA TGTGCCAGCAGCCAAGTTCAACCCGGACAGGGGAGAGGAGAAAAACTGTTTTTT. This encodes CASSQVQPGQGRGEKLFF.

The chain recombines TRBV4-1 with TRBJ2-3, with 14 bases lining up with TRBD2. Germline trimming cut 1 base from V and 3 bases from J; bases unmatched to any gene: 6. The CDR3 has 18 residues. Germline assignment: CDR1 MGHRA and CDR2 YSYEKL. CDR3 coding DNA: TGCGCCAGCAGCCAAGGACTAGCGGGAGGGCCGAGGACAGATACGCAGTATTTT. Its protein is CASSQGLAGGPRTDTQYF.

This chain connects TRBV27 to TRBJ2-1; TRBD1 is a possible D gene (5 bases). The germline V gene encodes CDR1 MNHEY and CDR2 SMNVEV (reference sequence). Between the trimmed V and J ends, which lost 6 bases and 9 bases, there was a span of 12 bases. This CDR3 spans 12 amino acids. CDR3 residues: CASRDPRGEQFF. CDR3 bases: TGTGCCAGCAGGGACCCTAGGGGTGAGCAGTTCTTC.

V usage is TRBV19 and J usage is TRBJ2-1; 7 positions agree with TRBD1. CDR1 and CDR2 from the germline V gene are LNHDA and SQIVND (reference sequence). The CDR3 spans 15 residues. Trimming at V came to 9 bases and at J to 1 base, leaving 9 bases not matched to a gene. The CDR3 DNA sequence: TGTGCCAGCGGGAACAGGGGAATATCCTACAATGAGCAGTTCTTC. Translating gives CASGNRGISYNEQFF. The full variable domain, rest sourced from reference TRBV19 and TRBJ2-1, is DGGITQSPKYLFRKEGQNVTLSCEQNLNHDAMYWYRQDPGQGLRLIYYSQIVNDFQKGDIAEGYSVSREKKESFPLTVTSAQKNPTAFYLCASGNRGISYNEQFFGPGTRLTVL.

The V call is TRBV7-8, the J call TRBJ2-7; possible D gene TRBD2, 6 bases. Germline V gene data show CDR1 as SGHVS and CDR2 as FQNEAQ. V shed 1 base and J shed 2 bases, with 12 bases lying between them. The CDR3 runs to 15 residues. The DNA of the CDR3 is TGTGCCAGCAGCTTAGGTGGGAGGACGGCCTACGAGCAGTACTTC. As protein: CASSLGGRTAYEQYF. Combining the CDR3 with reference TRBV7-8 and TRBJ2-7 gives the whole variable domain GAGVSQSPRYKVAKRGQDVALRCDPISGHVSLFWYQQALGQGPEFLTYFQNEAQLDKSGLPSDRFFAERPEGSVSTLKIQRTQQEDSAVYLCASSLGGRTAYEQYFGPGTRLTVT.

CDR3 amino acids: CASSQNHRRAQSGETQYF. CDR3 nucleotides: TGTGCCAGCAGCCAAAACCACCGCCGGGCCCAGAGCGGGGAGACCCAGTACTTC. The chain recombines TRBV4-2 with TRBJ2-5, with D maybe TRBD2 (6 bases). There are 18 residues in the CDR3. Germline V gene data show CDR1 as LGHNA and CDR2 as YNFKEQ. V lost 2 bases and J 5 bases, leaving 24 bases between the germline ends.

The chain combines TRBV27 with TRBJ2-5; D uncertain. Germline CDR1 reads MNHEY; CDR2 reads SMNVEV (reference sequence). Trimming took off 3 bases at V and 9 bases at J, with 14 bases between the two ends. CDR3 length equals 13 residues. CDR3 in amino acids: CASSLTSKRSQYF. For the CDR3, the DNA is TGTGCCAGCAGTTTGACATCCAAGAGATCCCAGTACTTC.

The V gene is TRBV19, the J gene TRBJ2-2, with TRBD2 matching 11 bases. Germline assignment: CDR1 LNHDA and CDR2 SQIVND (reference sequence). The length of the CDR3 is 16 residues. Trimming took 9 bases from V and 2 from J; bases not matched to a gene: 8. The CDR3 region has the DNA TGTGCCAGCAAACCTAGCGGGAGGTCTAACACCGGGGAGCTGTTTTTT. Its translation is CASKPSGRSNTGELFF.

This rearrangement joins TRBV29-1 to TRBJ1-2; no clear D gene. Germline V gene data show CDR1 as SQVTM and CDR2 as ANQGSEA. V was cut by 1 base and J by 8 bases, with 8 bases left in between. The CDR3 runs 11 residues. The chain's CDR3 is CSVEAGPGYTF. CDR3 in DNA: TGCAGCGTTGAAGCAGGCCCCGGCTACACCTTC. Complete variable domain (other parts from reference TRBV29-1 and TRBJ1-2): SAVISQKPSRDICQRGTSLTIQCQVDSQVTMMFWYRQQPGQSLTLIATANQGSEATYESGFVIDKFPISRPNLTFSTLTVSNMSPEDSSIYLCSVEAGPGYTFGSGTRLTVV.

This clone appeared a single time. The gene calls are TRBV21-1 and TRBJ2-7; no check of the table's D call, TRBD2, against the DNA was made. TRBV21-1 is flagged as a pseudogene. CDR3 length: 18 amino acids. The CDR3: CASNKGRSSGRAIYEQYF. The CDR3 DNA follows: TGTGCCAGCAACAAGGGAAGGAGTAGCGGGAGGGCCATTTACGAGCAGTACTTC.

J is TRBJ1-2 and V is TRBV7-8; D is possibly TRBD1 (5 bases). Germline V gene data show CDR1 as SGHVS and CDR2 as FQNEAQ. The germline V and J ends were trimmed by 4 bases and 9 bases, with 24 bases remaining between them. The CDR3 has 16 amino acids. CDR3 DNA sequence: TGTGCCAGCAGCTCCACCCATACAGGTGATGGGAAGAGCTACACCTTC. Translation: CASSSTHTGDGKSYTF.

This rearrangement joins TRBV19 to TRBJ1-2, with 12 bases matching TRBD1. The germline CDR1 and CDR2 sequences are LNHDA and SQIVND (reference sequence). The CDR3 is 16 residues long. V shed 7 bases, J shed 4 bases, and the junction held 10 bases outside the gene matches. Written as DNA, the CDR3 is TGTGCCAGTAATCCCCTCGGGACAGGGGGCATCTATGGCTACACCTTC. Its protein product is CASNPLGTGGIYGYTF.

The CDR3 DNA reads TGTGCCTGGAGTCCAACAGTATCTAATGAAAAACTGTTTTTT. Its protein is CAWSPTVSNEKLFF. The rearrangement uses TRBV30 and TRBJ1-4; D gene ambiguous. Looked up from germline, CDR1 is GTSNPN and CDR2 is SVGIG (reference sequence). CDR3 length equals 14 residues. V was clipped by 2 bases and J by 3 bases, with 10 bases between them.

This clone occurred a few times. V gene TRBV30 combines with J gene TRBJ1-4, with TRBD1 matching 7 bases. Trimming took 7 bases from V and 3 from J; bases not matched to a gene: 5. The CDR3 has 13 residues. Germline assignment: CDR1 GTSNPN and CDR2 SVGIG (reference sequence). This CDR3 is CALIQGANEKLFF. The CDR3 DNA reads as TGTGCCTTGATCCAGGGGGCTAATGAAAAACTGTTTTTT.

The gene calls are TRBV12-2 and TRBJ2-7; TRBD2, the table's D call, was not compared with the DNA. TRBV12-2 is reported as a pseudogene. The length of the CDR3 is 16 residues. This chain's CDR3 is CASRLGFLPVAYEQYF. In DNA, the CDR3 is TGTGCAAGTCGCTTAGGCTTCTTGCCGGTAGCCTACGAGCAGTACTTC.

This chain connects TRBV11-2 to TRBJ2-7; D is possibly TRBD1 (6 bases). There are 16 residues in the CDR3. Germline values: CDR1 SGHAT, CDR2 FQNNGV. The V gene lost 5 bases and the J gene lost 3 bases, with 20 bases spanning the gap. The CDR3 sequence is CASSAQTSGTLYEQYF. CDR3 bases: TGTGCCAGCAGCGCGCAAACTTCCGGGACACTCTACGAGCAGTACTTC.

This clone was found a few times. The chain's CDR3 is CASRMTANYGYTF. The CDR3 DNA follows: TGTGCCAGCAGAATGACAGCTAACTATGGCTACACCTTC. This sequence joins TRBV6-1 and TRBJ1-2; perhaps TRBD1 as D (5 bases). Between the trimmed V and J ends, which lost 6 bases and 0 bases, there was a span of 8 bases. The CDR3 sequence is 13 residues long. CDR1 MNHNS and CDR2 SASEGT come from the germline V gene.

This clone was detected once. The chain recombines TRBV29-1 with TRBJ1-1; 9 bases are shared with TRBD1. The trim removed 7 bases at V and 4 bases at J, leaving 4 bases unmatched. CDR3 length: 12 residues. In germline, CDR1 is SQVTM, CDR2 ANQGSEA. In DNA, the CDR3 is TGCAGCGGGTGGGACAGGGCCACTGAAGCTTTCTTT. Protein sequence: CSGWDRATEAFF.

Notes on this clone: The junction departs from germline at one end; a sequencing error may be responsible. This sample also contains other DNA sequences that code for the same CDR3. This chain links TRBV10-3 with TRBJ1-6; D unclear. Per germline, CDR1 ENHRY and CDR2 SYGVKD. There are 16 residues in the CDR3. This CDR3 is CAISDLVDGGNSPLHF. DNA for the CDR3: TGTGCCATCAGTGACTTGGTGGACGGAGGGAATTCCCCCCTCCACTTT.

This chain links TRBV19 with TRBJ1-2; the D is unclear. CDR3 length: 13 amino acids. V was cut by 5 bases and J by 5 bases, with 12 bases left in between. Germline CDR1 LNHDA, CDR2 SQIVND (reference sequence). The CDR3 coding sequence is TGTGCCAGTAGTTTCCAGGAGGGATATGGCTACACCTTC. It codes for CASSFQEGYGYTF.

The CDR3 bases are TGTGCCAGCAGCCGTGGTCGTAGCTCCTACAATGAGCAGTTCTTC. Translating gives CASSRGRSSYNEQFF. The V call is TRBV7-2, the J call TRBJ2-1, with no clear D. This CDR3 has 15 amino acids. Germline assignment: CDR1 SGHTA and CDR2 FQGNSA. Trimming took 5 bases from V and 0 from J, leaving 11 bases between them.

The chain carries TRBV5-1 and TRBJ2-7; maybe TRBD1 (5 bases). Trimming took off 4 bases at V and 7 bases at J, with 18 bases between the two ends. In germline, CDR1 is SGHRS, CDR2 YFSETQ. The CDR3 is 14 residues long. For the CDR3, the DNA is TGCGCCAGCAGCGGAGTTGTGGCATCAGGGGAGCAGTACTTC. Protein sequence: CASSGVVASGEQYF.